This is a list of T cell receptor beta chains from one sample in a study of CD8 T cells in Susac syndrome. TCRdb redid the calling of the immunoSEQ multiplex PCR reads with MiXCR, one entry per CDR3 protein. The repertoire holds 400,000 to 550,000 distinct CDR3 sequences, with 85% as singletons. Specimen: CD8+ T cells from PBMCs. These receptors were collected from a human donor with multiple sclerosis. The CDR3 runs from the conserved cysteine through the conserved F or W. The D gene is left open where the match is weak. Size values are once, few and many counts, or a class for expanded clones, and some rows have none.

v_call,j_call,d_call,cdr3_length,clone_size,cdr3_aa,cdr3_nt
TRBV10-3,TRBJ1-1,TRBD1,16,.,CAISEGTQGMNTEAFF,TGTGCCATCAGTGAGGGAACACAGGGGATGAACACTGAAGCTTTCTTT
TRBV2,TRBJ2-7,TRBD2,18,.,CVSSQEGTSGGISYEQYF,TGTGTCAGCAGTCAGGAGGGGACTAGCGGGGGGATTTCCTACGAGCAGTACTTC
TRBV5-4,TRBJ2-5,.,16,.,CASSLEPAEYQETQYF,TGTGCCAGCAGCTTGGAACCAGCGGAATACCAAGAGACCCAGTACTTC
TRBV28,TRBJ2-3,TRBD2,18,.,CASSTKDALADSTDTQYF,TGTGCCAGCAGCACAAAAGATGCCCTAGCGGACAGCACAGATACGCAGTATTTT
TRBV9,TRBJ2-3,TRBD1,16,.,CASSSNPGTGTDTQYF,TGTGCCAGCAGCTCTAACCCAGGGACAGGCACAGATACGCAGTATTTT
TRBV24-1,TRBJ2-1,.,13,once,CATSDIPDNEQFF,TGTGCCACCAGTGACATCCCCGACAATGAGCAGTTCTTC
TRBV2,TRBJ1-2,TRBD1,15,.,CASREGDRAVYGYTF,TGTGCCAGCAGGGAGGGGGACAGGGCAGTCTATGGCTACACCTTC
TRBV20-1,TRBJ2-7,TRBD2,14,few,CSASPLAGPYEQYF,TGCAGTGCTAGCCCACTAGCGGGACCCTACGAGCAGTACTTC
TRBV27,TRBJ2-1,.,13,.,CASSPIGGNEQFF,TGTGCCAGCAGTCCCATCGGGGGCAATGAGCAGTTCTTC
TRBV30,TRBJ2-2,TRBD1,15,.,CAWSARQGYTGELFF,TGTGCCTGGAGTGCGAGACAGGGGTACACCGGGGAGCTGTTTTTT
TRBV7-9,TRBJ2-3,.,15,.,CASSLFYTLTDTQYF,TGTGCCAGCAGCTTATTCTATACCCTCACAGATACGCAGTATTTT
TRBV3-1,TRBJ1-3,.,14,.,CASSQGDSGNTIYF,TGTGCCAGCAGCCAGGGGGACTCTGGAAACACCATATATTTT
TRBV12-3/TRBV12-4,TRBJ2-2,.,11,.,CAGGNTGELFF,TGTGCAGGGGGGAACACCGGGGAGCTGTTTTTT
TRBV27,TRBJ1-5,.,14,.,CASSQAGSEQPQHF,TGTGCCAGCAGTCAGGCAGGGTCTGAGCAGCCCCAGCATTTT
TRBV5-1,TRBJ2-2,.,16,once,CASSWIEGVSTGELFF,TGCGCCAGCAGCTGGATTGAGGGAGTAAGCACCGGGGAGCTGTTTTTT
TRBV6-1,TRBJ2-7,.,14,.,CASSRGQPDYEQYF,TGTGCCAGCAGCAGAGGACAGCCAGACTACGAGCAGTACTTC
TRBV4-1,TRBJ2-7,.,14,.,CASSQEPSVDEQYF,TGCGCCAGCAGCCAAGAACCTAGTGTCGACGAGCAGTACTTC
TRBV9,TRBJ2-7,TRBD1,14,few,CASSDGTGIYEQYF,TGTGCCAGCAGCGACGGGACAGGGATTTACGAGCAGTACTTC
TRBV19,TRBJ2-7,TRBD1,12,.,CASSTTGDEQYF,TGTGCCAGTAGTACAACAGGGGACGAGCAGTACTTC
TRBV20-1,TRBJ2-2,TRBD1,15,.,CSATGQGLFTGELFF,TGCAGTGCTACAGGACAGGGCCTATTCACCGGGGAGCTGTTTTTT
TRBV5-1,TRBJ1-6,.,16,.,CASSSTVDRMDSPLHF,TGCGCCAGCAGCTCAACCGTAGACAGGATGGATTCACCCCTCCACTTT
TRBV21-1,TRBJ2-3,.,13,.,CASTQGFPDTQYF,TGTGCCAGCACCCAGGGGTTCCCAGATACGCAGTATTTT
TRBV5-8,TRBJ2-1,.,16,.,CASSPSSESSYNEQFF,TGTGCCAGCAGCCCGTCTAGCGAGAGCTCCTACAATGAGCAGTTCTTC
TRBV24-1,TRBJ2-1,TRBD2,14,.,CATGDGTGGSPKFF,TGTGCCACCGGTGACGGGACGGGAGGCTCTCCGAAGTTCTTC
TRBV4-1,TRBJ2-3,.,16,.,CASSQALSEGTDTQYF,TGCGCCAGCAGCCAAGCCCTTAGCGAGGGCACAGATACGCAGTATTTT
TRBV2,TRBJ2-1,.,14,.,CASSPLGTDNEQFF,TGTGCCAGCAGCCCATTGGGGACTGACAATGAGCAGTTCTTC
TRBV30,TRBJ2-2,.,10,.,CAWSHGELFF,TGTGCCTGGAGCCACGGGGAGCTGTTTTTT
TRBV2,TRBJ2-7,TRBD2,15,few,CASRSYRGESYEQYF,TGTGCCAGCAGATCCTATCGGGGGGAATCCTACGAGCAGTACTTC
TRBV30,TRBJ2-7,.,16,.,CAWSTLGARWSYEQYF,TGTGCCTGGAGTACCTTAGGGGCACGGTGGTCCTACGAGCAGTACTTC
TRBV27,TRBJ1-5,.,14,.,CASSSGLFNQPQHF,TGTGCCAGCAGTTCTGGACTCTTTAATCAGCCCCAGCATTTT
TRBV27,TRBJ2-5,.,13,.,CASSSPGLRTQYF,TGTGCCAGCAGTTCCCCGGGTTTACGGACCCAGTACTTC
TRBV12-3/TRBV12-4,TRBJ2-7,TRBD2,19,.,CASSLPNEGTSGRSYEQYF,TGTGCCAGCAGTTTACCGAACGAAGGGACTAGCGGGAGGTCCTACGAGCAGTACTTC
TRBV6-5,TRBJ2-5,.,11,few,CASSPGGTQYF,TGTGCCAGCAGCCCGGGTGGGACCCAGTACTTC
TRBV24-1,TRBJ2-2,.,15,.,CATSDSSGVTGELFF,TGTGCCACCAGTGATTCGTCAGGGGTAACCGGGGAGCTGTTTTTT
TRBV6-1,TRBJ1-1,.,14,.,CASSESGVGTEAFF,TGTGCCAGCAGTGAAAGCGGGGTTGGCACTGAAGCTTTCTTT
TRBV4-1,TRBJ1-1,.,18,once,CASSQDRAGWRQNTEAFF,TGCGCCAGCAGCCAAGATAGGGCAGGATGGCGCCAGAACACTGAAGCTTTCTTT
TRBV19,TRBJ1-1,TRBD1,14,.,CASSSFDRDTEAFF,TGTGCCAGTAGTTCCTTCGACAGGGACACTGAAGCTTTCTTT
TRBV5-1,TRBJ2-7,.,15,.,CASSLAGRVNDEQYF,TGCGCCAGCAGCTTGGCAGGTAGGGTGAACGACGAGCAGTACTTC
TRBV2,TRBJ1-1,.,14,.,CASSETATNTEAFF,TGTGCCAGCAGTGAGACCGCAACGAACACTGAAGCTTTCTTT
TRBV30,TRBJ1-1,.,11,.,CAWSHSLEAFF,TGTGCCTGGAGCCACAGCCTTGAAGCTTTCTTT
TRBV27,TRBJ2-7,.,13,.,CASSFRDAYEQYF,TGTGCCAGCAGTTTCAGGGACGCCTACGAGCAGTACTTC
TRBV28,TRBJ2-7,TRBD2,13,.,CASHGREGYEQYF,TGTGCCAGCCATGGGAGGGAAGGCTACGAGCAGTACTTC